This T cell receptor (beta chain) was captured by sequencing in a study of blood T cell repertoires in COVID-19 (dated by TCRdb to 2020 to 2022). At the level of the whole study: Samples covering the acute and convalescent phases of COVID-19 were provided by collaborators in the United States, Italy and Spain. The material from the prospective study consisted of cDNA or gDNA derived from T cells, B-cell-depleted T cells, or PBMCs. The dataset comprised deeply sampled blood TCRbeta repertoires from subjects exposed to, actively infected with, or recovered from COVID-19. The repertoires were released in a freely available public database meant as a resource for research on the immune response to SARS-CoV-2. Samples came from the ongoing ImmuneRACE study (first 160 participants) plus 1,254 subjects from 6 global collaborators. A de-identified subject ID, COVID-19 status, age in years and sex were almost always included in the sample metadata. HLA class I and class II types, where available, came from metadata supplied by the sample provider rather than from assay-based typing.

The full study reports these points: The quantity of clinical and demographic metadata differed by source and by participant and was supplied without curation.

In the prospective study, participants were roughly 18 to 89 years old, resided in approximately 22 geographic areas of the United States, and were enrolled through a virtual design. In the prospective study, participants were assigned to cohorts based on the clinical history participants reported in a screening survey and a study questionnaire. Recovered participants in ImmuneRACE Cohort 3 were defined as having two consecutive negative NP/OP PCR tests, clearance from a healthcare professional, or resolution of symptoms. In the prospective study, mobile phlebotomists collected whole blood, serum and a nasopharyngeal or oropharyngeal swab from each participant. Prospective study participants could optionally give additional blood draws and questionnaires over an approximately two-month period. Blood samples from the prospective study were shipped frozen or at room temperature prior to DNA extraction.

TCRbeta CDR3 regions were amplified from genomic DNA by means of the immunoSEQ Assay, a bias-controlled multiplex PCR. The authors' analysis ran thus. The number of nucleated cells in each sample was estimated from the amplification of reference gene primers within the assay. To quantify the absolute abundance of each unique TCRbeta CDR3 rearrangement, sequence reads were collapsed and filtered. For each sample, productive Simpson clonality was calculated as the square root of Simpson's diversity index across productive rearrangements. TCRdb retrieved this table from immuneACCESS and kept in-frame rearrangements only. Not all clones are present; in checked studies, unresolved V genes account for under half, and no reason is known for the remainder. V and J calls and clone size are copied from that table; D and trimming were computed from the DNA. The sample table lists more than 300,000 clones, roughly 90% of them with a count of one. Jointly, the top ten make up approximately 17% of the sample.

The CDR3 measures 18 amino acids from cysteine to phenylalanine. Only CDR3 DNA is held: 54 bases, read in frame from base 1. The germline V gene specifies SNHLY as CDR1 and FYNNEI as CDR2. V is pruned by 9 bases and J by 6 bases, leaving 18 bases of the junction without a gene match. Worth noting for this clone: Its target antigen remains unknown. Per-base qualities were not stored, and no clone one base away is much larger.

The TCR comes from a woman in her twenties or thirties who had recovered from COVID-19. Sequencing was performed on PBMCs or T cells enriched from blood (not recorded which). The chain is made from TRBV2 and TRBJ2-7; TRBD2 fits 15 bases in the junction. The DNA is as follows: TGTGCCAGAGGAGAACCTGGACTAGCGGGAGGGCCTATTCCCGAGCAGTACTTC. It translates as CARGEPGLAGGPIPEQYF.